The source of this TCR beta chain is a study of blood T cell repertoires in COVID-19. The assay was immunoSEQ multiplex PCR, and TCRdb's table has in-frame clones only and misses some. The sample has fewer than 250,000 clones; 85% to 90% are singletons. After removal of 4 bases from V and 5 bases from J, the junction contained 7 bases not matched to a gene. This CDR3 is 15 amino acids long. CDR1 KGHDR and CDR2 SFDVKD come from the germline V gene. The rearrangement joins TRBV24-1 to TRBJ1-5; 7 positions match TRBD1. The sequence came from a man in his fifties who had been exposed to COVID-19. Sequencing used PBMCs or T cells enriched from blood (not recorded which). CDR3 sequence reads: CATSDPRTGDQPQHF. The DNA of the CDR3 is TGTGCCACCAGTGACCCCAGAACAGGGGATCAGCCCCAGCATTTT.